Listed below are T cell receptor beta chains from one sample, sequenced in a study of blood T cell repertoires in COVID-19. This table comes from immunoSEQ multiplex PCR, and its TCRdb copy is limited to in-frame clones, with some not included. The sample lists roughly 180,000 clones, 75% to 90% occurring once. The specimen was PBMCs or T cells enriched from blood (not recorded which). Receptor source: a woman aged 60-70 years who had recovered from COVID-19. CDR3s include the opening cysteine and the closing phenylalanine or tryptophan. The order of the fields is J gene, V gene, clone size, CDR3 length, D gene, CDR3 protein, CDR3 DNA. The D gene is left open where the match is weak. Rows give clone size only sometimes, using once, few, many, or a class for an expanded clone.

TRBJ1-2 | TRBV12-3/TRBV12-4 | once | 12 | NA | CASTGLNYGYTF | TGTGCCAGCACGGGTCTTAACTATGGCTACACCTTC
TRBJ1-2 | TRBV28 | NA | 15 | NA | CASSLSAGAHYGYTF | TGTGCCAGCAGTTTATCGGCAGGGGCACACTATGGCTACACCTTC
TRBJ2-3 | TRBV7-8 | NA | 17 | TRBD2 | CASSPRVRGGRTDTQYF | TGTGCCAGCAGCCCTAGAGTCCGGGGGGGCCGCACAGATACGCAGTATTTT
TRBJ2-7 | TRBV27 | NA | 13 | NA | CASKRRGYDEQYF | TGTGCCAGCAAACGGCGGGGATACGACGAGCAGTACTTC
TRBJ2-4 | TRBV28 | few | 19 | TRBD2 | CASSDGAGGTILAKNIQYF | TGTGCCAGCAGCGACGGGGCCGGGGGGACTATATTAGCCAAAAACATTCAGTACTTC
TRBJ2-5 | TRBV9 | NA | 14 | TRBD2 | CASSGGLAKETQYF | TGTGCCAGCAGCGGCGGACTAGCGAAAGAGACCCAGTACTTC
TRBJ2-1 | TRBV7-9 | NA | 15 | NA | CASSLSGGDYNEQFF | TGTGCCAGCAGCTTATCGGGGGGCGATTACAATGAGCAGTTCTTC
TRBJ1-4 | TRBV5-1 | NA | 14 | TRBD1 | CASSSGQSREKLFF | TGCGCCAGCAGCTCGGGACAGTCTCGTGAAAAATTGTTTTTT
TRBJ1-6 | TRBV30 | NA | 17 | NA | CAWSPGRGLAYNSPLHF | TGTGCCTGGAGCCCCGGGAGGGGTCTGGCCTATAATTCACCCCTCCACTTT
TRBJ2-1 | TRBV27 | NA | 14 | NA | CASSLGTPYNEQFF | TGTGCCAGCAGTTTAGGGACACCTTACAATGAGCAGTTCTTC
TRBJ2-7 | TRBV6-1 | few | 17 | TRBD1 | CASSEPGQGISSYEQYF | TGTGCCAGCAGTGAACCGGGACAGGGAATTTCCTCCTACGAGCAGTACTTC
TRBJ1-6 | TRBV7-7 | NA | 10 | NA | CASSYSPLHF | TGTGCCAGCTCCTATTCACCCCTCCACTTT
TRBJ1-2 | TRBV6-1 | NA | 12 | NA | CASSEARGGYTF | TGTGCCAGCAGTGAAGCCAGGGGAGGCTACACCTTC
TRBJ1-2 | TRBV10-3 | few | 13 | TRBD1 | CATKPTGDDGYTF | TGTGCCACCAAACCGACAGGGGATGATGGCTACACCTTC
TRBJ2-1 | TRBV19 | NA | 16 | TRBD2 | CASRRTSGNSYNEQFF | TGTGCCAGTAGAAGGACTAGCGGGAATTCCTACAATGAGCAGTTCTTC
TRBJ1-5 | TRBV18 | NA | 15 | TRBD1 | CASSPPGTGSQPQHF | TGTGCCAGCTCACCCCCCGGGACAGGGAGTCAGCCCCAGCATTTT
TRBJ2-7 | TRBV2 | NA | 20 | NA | CASSVLKAFVEALLSYEQYF | TGTGCCAGCAGTGTCCTCAAGGCCTTTGTAGAGGCTCTCCTCTCCTACGAGCAGTACTTC
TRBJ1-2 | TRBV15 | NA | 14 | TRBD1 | CATSRVTRGYGYTF | TGTGCCACCAGCAGAGTGACCAGGGGGTATGGCTACACCTTC
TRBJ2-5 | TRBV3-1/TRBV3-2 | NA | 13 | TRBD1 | CASADRVEETQYF | TGTGCCAGCGCTGACAGGGTAGAAGAGACCCAGTACTTC
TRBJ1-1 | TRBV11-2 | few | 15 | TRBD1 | CASSLVGTVNTEAFF | TGTGCCAGCAGCTTAGTCGGGACAGTGAACACTGAAGCTTTCTTT
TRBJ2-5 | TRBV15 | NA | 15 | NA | CATTRRSGAGETQYF | TGTGCCACCACCCGCCGATCAGGGGCGGGAGAGACCCAGTACTTC
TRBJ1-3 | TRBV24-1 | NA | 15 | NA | CATSDGRRGVSTIYF | TGTGCCACCAGTGATGGGCGCAGGGGTGTGTCCACCATATATTTT
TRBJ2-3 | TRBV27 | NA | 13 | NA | CASNMRGSDTQYF | TGTGCCAGCAACATGCGCGGGTCAGATACGCAGTATTTT
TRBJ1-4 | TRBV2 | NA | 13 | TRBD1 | CASSSDRGEKLFF | TGTGCCAGCAGCTCCGACAGGGGTGAAAAACTGTTTTTT
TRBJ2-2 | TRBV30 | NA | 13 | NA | CAWSSLNTGELFF | TGTGCCTGGAGTTCCCTTAACACCGGGGAGCTGTTTTTT
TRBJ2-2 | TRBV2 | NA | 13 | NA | CASSLGYTGELFF | TGTGCCAGCAGTCTCGGGTACACCGGGGAGCTGTTTTTT
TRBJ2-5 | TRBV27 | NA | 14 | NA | CASSFRGGGETQYF | TGTGCCAGCAGTTTTAGGGGAGGTGGAGAGACCCAGTACTTC
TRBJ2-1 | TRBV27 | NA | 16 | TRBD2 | CASSLSGGTPNNEQFF | TGTGCCAGCAGTTTGTCGGGGGGGACCCCCAACAATGAGCAGTTCTTC
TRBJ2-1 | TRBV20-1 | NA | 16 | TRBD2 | CSASQAGADSYNEQFF | TGCAGTGCTAGTCAAGCGGGAGCAGACTCCTACAATGAGCAGTTCTTC
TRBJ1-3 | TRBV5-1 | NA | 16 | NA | CASSLGSGVSGNTIYF | TGCGCCAGCAGCTTGGGATCAGGCGTCTCTGGAAACACCATATATTTT
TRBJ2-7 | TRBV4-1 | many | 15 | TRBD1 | CASSHDPGQNYEQYF | TGCGCCAGCAGCCATGATCCGGGACAGAACTACGAGCAGTACTTC
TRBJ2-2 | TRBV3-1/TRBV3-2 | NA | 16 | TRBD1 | CASSPAGQGMIGELFF | TGTGCCAGCAGCCCCGCCGGACAGGGGATGATCGGGGAGCTGTTTTTT
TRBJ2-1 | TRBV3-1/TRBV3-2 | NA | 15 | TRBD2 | CASSPTGTSGIEQFF | TGTGCCAGCAGCCCGACCGGGACTAGCGGGATTGAGCAGTTCTTC
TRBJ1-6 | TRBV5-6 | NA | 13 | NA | CASSPAGASPLHF | TGTGCCAGCAGCCCGGCAGGGGCTTCACCCCTCCACTTT
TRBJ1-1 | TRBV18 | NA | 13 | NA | CASSPAGKAEAFF | TGTGCCAGCTCACCAGCGGGAAAGGCTGAAGCTTTCTTT
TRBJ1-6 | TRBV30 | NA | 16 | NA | CAWSVARGTFNSPLHF | TGTGCCTGGAGTGTGGCCAGGGGAACTTTTAATTCACCCCTCCACTTT
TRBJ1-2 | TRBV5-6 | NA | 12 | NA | CASSLARRGYTF | TGTGCCAGCAGCTTGGCGAGGCGCGGCTACACCTTC
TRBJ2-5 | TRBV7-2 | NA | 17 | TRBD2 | CASSLGLSGRLAETQYF | TGTGCCAGCAGCTTGGGATTGAGCGGGAGGCTAGCAGAGACCCAGTACTTC
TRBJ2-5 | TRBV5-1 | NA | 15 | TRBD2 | CASSKLAGGQETQYF | TGCGCCAGCAGCAAACTAGCGGGGGGCCAAGAGACCCAGTACTTC
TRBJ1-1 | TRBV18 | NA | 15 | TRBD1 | CASSLQGGAMSEAFF | TGTGCCAGCTCATTACAGGGGGGCGCGATGTCTGAAGCTTTCTTT
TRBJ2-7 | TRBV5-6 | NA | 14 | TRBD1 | CASSWRTGDYEQYF | TGTGCCAGCAGCTGGCGGACAGGAGACTACGAGCAGTACTTC
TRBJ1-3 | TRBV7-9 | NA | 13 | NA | CASSPGAGNTIYF | TGTGCCAGCAGTCCCGGGGCTGGAAACACCATATATTTT
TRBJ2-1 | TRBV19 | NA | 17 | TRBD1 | CASSYRGSGDLRNEQFF | TGTGCCAGTAGCTACAGGGGGAGCGGAGACCTGAGGAATGAGCAGTTCTTC
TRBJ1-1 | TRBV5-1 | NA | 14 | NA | CASSLGAGNTEAFF | TGCGCCAGCAGCTTGGGCGCAGGAAACACTGAAGCTTTCTTT
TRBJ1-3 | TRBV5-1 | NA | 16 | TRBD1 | CASSLAPTGGGNTIYF | TGCGCCAGCAGCTTGGCTCCGACAGGGGGAGGAAACACCATATATTTT
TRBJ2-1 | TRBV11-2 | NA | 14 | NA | CASSLASFYNEQFF | TGTGCCAGCAGCTTAGCTAGCTTTTACAATGAGCAGTTCTTC
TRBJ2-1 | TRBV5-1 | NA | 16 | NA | CASQEGAGPFLNEQFF | TGCGCCAGCCAGGAGGGAGCGGGCCCCTTTCTCAATGAGCAGTTCTTC
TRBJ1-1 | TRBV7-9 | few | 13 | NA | CASSLSITQEAFF | TGTGCCAGCAGCTTATCAATTACTCAAGAAGCTTTCTTT
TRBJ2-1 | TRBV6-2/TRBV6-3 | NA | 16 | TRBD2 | CASSFTSGRIHNEQFF | TGTGCCAGCAGTTTTACTAGCGGGCGGATACACAATGAGCAGTTCTTC
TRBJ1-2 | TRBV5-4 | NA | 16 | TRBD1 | CASISSTGTGGYGYTF | TGTGCCAGCATCTCTTCAACAGGGACAGGGGGCTATGGCTACACCTTC
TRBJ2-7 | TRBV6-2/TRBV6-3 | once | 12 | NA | CASSRGLYEQYF | TGTGCCAGCAGCCGTGGACTTTACGAGCAGTACTTC
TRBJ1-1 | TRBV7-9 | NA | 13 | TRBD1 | CASGRDSNTEAFF | TGTGCCAGCGGCCGGGACAGCAACACTGAAGCTTTCTTT
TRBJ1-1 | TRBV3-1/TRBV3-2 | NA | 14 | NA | CASSHHRRDTEAFF | TGTGCCAGCAGCCACCACCGGAGGGACACTGAAGCTTTCTTT
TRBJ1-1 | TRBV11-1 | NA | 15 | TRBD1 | CASSQMTGRNTEAFF | TGTGCCAGCAGCCAGATGACAGGGAGGAACACTGAAGCTTTCTTT